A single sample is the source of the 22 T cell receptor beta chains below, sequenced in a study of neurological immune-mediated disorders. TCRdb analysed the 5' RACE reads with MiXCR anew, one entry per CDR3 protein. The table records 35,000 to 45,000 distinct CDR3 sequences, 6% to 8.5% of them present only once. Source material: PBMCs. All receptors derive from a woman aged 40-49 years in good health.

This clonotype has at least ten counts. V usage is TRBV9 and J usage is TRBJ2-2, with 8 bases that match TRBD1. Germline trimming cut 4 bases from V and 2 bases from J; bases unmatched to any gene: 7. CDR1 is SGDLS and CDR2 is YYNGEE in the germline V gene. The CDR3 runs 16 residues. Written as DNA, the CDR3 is TGTGCCAGCAGCCTCCGGACAGGGAATAACACCGGGGAGCTGTTTTTT. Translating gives CASSLRTGNNTGELFF.

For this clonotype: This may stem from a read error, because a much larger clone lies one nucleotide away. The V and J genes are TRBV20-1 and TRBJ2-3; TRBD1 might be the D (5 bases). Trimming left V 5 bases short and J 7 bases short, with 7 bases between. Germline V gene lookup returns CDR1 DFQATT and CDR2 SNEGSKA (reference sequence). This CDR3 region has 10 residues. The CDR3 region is CSAGAYTQYF. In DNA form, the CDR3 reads TGCAGTGCTGGGGCTTATACGCAGTATTTT.

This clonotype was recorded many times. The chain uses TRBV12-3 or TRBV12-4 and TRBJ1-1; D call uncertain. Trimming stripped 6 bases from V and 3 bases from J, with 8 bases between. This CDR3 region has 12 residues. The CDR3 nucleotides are TGTGCCAGCAGCTTCCCCGACACTGAAGCTTTCTTT. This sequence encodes CASSFPDTEAFF.

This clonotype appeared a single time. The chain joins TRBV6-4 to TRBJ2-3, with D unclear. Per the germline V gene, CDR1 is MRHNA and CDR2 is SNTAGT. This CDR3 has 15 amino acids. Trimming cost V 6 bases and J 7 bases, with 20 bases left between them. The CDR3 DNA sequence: TGTGCCAGCAGACGATACAGTGGGCCAGCGTATACGCAGTATTTT. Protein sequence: CASRRYSGPAYTQYF.

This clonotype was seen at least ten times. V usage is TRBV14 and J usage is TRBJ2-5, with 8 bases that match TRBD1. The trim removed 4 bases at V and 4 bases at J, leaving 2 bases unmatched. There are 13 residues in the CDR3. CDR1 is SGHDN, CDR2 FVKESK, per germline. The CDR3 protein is CASSRDRGETQYF. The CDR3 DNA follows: TGTGCCAGCAGCCGAGACAGGGGAGAGACCCAGTACTTC.

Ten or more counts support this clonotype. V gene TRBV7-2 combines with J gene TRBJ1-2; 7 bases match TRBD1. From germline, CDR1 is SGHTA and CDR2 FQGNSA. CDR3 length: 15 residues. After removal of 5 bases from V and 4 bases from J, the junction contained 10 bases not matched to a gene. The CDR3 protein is CASSLTQDRLYGYTF. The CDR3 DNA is TGTGCCAGCAGCCTCACACAGGACAGGCTCTATGGCTACACCTTC.

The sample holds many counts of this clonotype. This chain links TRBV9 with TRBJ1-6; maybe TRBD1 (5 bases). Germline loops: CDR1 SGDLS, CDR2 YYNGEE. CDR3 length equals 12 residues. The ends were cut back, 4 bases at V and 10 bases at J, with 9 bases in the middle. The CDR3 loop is CASSTWGSPLHF. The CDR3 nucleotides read TGTGCCAGCAGCACCTGGGGGTCACCCCTCCACTTT.

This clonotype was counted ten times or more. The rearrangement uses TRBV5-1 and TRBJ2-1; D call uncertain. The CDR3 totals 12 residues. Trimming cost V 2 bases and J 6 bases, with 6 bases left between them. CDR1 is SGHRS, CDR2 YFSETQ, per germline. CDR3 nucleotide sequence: TGCGCCAGCAGCTTACAAGGCAATGAGCAGTTCTTC. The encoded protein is CASSLQGNEQFF.

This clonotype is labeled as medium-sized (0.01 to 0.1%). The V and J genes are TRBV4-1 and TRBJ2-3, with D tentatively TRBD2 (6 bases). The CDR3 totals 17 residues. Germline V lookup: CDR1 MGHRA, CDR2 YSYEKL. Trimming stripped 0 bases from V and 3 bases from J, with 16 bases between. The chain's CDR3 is CASSQDIGGAGTDTQYF. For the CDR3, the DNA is TGCGCCAGCAGCCAAGATATCGGGGGTGCTGGGACAGATACGCAGTATTTT.

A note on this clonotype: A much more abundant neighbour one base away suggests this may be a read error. CDR3: CASSYLRGEQYF. CDR3 nucleotide sequence: TGTGCCAGCAGTTACCTCAGGGGCGAGCAGTACTTC. This chain uses TRBV6-6 with TRBJ2-7; possible D gene TRBD1, 6 bases. The V gene's germline CDR1 is MNHNY and CDR2 SVGAGI (reference sequence). This CDR3 region has 12 residues. Trimming left V 2 bases short and J 6 bases short, with 8 bases between.

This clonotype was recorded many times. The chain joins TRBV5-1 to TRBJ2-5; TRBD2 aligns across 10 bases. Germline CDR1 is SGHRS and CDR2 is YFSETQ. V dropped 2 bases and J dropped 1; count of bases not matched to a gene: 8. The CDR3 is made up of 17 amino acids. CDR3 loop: CASSLERGGPVQETQYF. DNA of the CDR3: TGCGCCAGCAGCTTAGAGCGGGGGGGCCCGGTCCAAGAGACCCAGTACTTC.

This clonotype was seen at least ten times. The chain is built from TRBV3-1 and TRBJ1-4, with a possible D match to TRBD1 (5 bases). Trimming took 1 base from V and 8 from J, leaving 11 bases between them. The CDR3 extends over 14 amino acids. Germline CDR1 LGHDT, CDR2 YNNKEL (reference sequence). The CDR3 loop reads CASSQGWKGEKLFF. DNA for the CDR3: TGTGCCAGCAGCCAAGGGTGGAAGGGGGAAAAACTGTTTTTT.

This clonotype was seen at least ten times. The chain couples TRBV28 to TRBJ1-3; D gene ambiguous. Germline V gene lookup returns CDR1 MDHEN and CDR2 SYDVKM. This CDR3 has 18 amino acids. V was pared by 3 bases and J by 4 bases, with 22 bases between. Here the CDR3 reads CASSFPPGEGIIGNTIYF. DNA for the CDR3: TGTGCCAGCAGTTTCCCACCCGGAGAGGGCATAATCGGAAACACCATATATTTT.

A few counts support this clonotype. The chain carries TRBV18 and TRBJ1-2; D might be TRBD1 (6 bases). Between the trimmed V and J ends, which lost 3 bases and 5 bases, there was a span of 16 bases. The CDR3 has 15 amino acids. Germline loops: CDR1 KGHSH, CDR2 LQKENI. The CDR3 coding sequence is TGTGCCAGCTCACCCGGCGGGGACATGGGGTATGGCTACACCTTC. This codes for CASSPGGDMGYGYTF.

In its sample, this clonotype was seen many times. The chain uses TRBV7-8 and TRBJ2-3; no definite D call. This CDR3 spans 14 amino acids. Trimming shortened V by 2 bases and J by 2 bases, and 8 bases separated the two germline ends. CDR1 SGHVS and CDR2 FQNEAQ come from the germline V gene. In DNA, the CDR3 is TGTGCCAGCAGCTTAAGCGACTCCACAGATACGCAGTATTTT. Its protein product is CASSLSDSTDTQYF.

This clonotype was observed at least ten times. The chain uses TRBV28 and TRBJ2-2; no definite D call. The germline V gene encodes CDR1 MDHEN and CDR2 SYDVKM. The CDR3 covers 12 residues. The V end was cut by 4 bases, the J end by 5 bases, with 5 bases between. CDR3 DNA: TGTGCCAGCAGTTCCGGGACCGGGGAGCTGTTTTTT. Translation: CASSSGTGELFF.

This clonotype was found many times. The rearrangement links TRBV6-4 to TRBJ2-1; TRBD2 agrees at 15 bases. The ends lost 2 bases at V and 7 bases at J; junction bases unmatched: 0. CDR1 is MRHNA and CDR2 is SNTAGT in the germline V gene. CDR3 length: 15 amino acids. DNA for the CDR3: TGTGCCAGCAGTGACGGGACTAGCGGGGGGAATGAGCAGTTCTTC. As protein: CASSDGTSGGNEQFF.

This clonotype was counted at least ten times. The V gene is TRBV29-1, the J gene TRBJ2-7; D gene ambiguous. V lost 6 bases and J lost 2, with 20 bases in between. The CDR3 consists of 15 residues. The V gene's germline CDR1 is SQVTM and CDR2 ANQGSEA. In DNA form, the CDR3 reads TGCAGCGTCGCGTCCGCGGACCGGGTGGCCTACGAGCAGTACTTC. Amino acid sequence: CSVASADRVAYEQYF.

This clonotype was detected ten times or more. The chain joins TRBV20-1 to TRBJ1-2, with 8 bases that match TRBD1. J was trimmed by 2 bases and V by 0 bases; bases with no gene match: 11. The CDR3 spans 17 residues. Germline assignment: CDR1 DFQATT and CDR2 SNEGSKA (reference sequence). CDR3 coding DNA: TGCAGTGCTAGAGATAGGCGGACAGGGTCTCGAAACTATGGCTACACCTTC. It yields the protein CSARDRRTGSRNYGYTF.

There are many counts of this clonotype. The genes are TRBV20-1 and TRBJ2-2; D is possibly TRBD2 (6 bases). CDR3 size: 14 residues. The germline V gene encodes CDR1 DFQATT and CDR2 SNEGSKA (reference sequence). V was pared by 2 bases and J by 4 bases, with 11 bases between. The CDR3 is CSARNGRSTGELFF. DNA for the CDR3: TGCAGTGCTAGAAACGGGAGATCCACCGGGGAGCTGTTTTTT.

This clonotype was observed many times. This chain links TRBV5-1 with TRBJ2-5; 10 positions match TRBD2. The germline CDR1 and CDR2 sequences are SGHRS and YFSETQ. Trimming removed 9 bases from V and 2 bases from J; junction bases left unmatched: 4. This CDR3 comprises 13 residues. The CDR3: CATRTSGQETQYF. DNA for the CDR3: TGCGCCACCCGGACTAGCGGACAAGAGACCCAGTACTTC.

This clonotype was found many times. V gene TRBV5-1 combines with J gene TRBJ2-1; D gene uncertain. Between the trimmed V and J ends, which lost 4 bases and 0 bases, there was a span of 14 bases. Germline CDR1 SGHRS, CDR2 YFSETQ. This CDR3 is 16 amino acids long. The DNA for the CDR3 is TGCGCCAGCAGCCTGTCGAGCGCAAGCTCCTACAATGAGCAGTTCTTC. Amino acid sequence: CASSLSSASSYNEQFF.